Below are 21 T cell receptor beta chains sequenced from a single sample in a study of shared T cell receptors in the human thymus. Assay used: immunoSEQ multiplex PCR; TCRdb lists only in-frame clones, some missing. The sample lists about 660,000 clones, 88% occurring once. The same data also went into a second study, on human thymus T cells.

Sequencing was performed on thymocytes. These receptors all stem from a boy younger than two with a congenital heart defect.

The gene calls are TRBV5-8 and TRBJ1-1; no definite D call. CDR3 size: 14 residues. Trimming left V 0 bases short and J 1 base short, with 7 bases between. CDR1 is SGHTS, CDR2 YDEGEE, per germline. The CDR3 DNA is TGTGCCAGCAGCTTGGGATGGAGGAACACTGAAGCTTTCTTT. This encodes CASSLGWRNTEAFF.

The J gene is TRBJ2-1, the V gene TRBV7-6, with TRBD2 matching over 9 bases. The junction had 11 bases not matched to a gene; V was cut back by 5 bases and J by 3 bases. This CDR3 contains 17 residues. Germline loops: CDR1 SGHVS, CDR2 FNYEAQ. CDR3 bases: TGTGCCAGCAGCGCCCTGGGACTAGCCTTACACTACAATGAGCAGTTCTTC. Translated, it gives CASSALGLALHYNEQFF.

The CDR3 region is CASPGTFIHTEAFF. As DNA, the CDR3 is TGTGCCAGCCCCGGGACATTTATTCACACTGAAGCTTTCTTT. The chain couples TRBV28 to TRBJ1-1; weak D call: TRBD1 (6 bases). The CDR3 is 14 amino acids. CDR1 is MDHEN, CDR2 SYDVKM, per germline. V was trimmed by 8 bases and J by 3 bases, leaving 16 bases between them.

The chain uses TRBV5-1 and TRBJ2-1; D not resolved. CDR1 and CDR2 (germline): SGHRS, YFSETQ. The CDR3 is made up of 12 amino acids. V dropped 5 bases and J dropped 5 bases, with 8 bases sitting between them. This CDR3 is CASRRDDNEQFF. The CDR3 DNA follows: TGCGCCAGCAGGCGTGATGACAATGAGCAGTTCTTC.

The chain has TRBV6-5 and TRBJ2-7, with a tentative D call TRBD2 (5 bases). The CDR3 is 14 residues long. V was trimmed by 0 bases and J by 0 bases, leaving 6 bases between them. The germline gives CDR1 MNHEY, CDR2 SVGAGI. The CDR3 sequence: CASSYSTNSYEQYF. The CDR3 DNA reads TGTGCCAGCAGTTACTCGACTAACTCCTACGAGCAGTACTTC.

The gene calls are TRBV5-6 and TRBJ2-1; D is unresolved. This CDR3 region has 12 residues. Per germline, CDR1 SGHDT and CDR2 YYEEEE. Trimming pared 1 base from V and 7 bases from J, leaving 6 bases between. The CDR3 region has the DNA TGTGCCAGCAGCTTGCCGGAGAATGAGCAGTTCTTC. It is translated as CASSLPENEQFF. Variable domain in full (rest from reference TRBV5-6 and TRBJ2-1): DAGVTQSPTHLIKTRGQQVTLRCSPKSGHDTVSWYQQALGQGPQFIFQYYEEEERQRGNFPDRFSGHQFPNYSSELNVNALLLGDSALYLCASSLPENEQFFGPGTRLTVL.

This chain uses TRBV6-4 with TRBJ2-7; TRBD2 aligns across 11 bases. V was pared by 5 bases and J by 4 bases, with 7 bases of the junction left unmatched. Germline V CDR1 and CDR2: MRHNA, SNTAGT. The CDR3 sequence is 15 residues long. This CDR3 reads CASSPRPSGRYEQYF. For the CDR3, the DNA is TGTGCCAGCAGTCCACGGCCTAGCGGGAGGTACGAGCAGTACTTC.

The chain joins TRBV11-3 to TRBJ2-1; 8 positions match TRBD2. CDR3 length: 12 amino acids. Trimming removed 5 bases from V and 10 bases from J; junction bases left unmatched: 4. CDR1 and CDR2 (germline): SGHNT, YENEEA. The CDR3 here is CASSGTRVEQFF. The CDR3 nucleotides are TGTGCCAGCAGCGGGACTAGGGTCGAGCAGTTCTTC.

The chain uses TRBV21-1 and TRBJ2-7; the D call TRBD2 from the table was never checked on the DNA. TRBV21-1 is recorded as a pseudogene. This CDR3 has 16 residues. In DNA, the CDR3 is TGTGCCAGCAGCAAAGGGCTAGCGATTCGCTCCTACGAGCAGTACTTC. Encoded protein: CASSKGLAIRSYEQYF.

J is TRBJ1-3 and V is TRBV14, with D maybe TRBD1 (6 bases). The CDR3 sequence is 18 residues long. Germline V lookup: CDR1 SGHDN, CDR2 FVKESK. V gave up 1 base and J gave up 0 bases, with 16 bases separating them. CDR3 nucleotide sequence: TGTGCCAGCAGCCAAGCAGACCAGGGGCCACGCTCTGGAAACACCATATATTTT. Encoded protein: CASSQADQGPRSGNTIYF.

The rearrangement uses TRBV7-8 and TRBJ2-1; 10 nucleotides agree with TRBD2. The ends lost 1 base at V and 5 bases at J; junction bases unmatched: 11. The CDR3 sequence is 18 residues long. Looked up from germline, CDR1 is SGHVS and CDR2 is FQNEAQ. The CDR3 DNA reads as TGTGCCAGCAGCTTAGTAAGCCTACTAGCGGGACGGGACAATGAGCAGTTCTTC. Amino acid sequence: CASSLVSLLAGRDNEQFF.

The V and J genes are TRBV29-1 and TRBJ1-3; 9 bases are a match to TRBD1. V shed 6 bases, J shed 8 bases, and the junction held 5 bases outside the gene matches. The CDR3 covers 12 residues. CDR1 and CDR2 from the germline V gene are SQVTM and ANQGSEA. CDR3 in amino acids: CSVEQGADTIYF. Written as DNA, the CDR3 is TGCAGCGTCGAACAGGGGGCTGACACCATATATTTT.

V is TRBV15 and J is TRBJ2-2, with TRBD2 matching over 10 bases. V lost 0 bases and J lost 3; bases outside the gene matches: 7. The germline V gene encodes CDR1 LNHNV and CDR2 YYDKDF (reference sequence). There are 18 residues in the CDR3. The CDR3 protein is CATSREEISGRDTGELFF. CDR3 in DNA: TGTGCCACCAGCAGAGAGGAGATAAGCGGGAGGGACACCGGGGAGCTGTTTTTT.

V gene TRBV5-4 combines with J gene TRBJ2-7; 8 positions agree with TRBD1. Looked up from germline, CDR1 is SGHNT and CDR2 is YYREEE (reference sequence). After removal of 4 bases from V and 6 bases from J, the junction contained 3 bases not matched to a gene. The CDR3 spans 12 residues. DNA of the CDR3: TGTGCCAGCAGCCGAACAGGGGGCGAGCAGTACTTC. Residues: CASSRTGGEQYF.

This rearrangement joins TRBV2 to TRBJ2-1, with TRBD2 matching over 11 bases. The length of the CDR3 is 14 residues. V gave up 4 bases and J gave up 7 bases; unmatched junction bases: 3. Germline CDR1 reads SNHLY; CDR2 reads FYNNEI. The CDR3 DNA follows: TGTGCCAGCAGTGTAGCGGGAGGGCCAAATGAGCAGTTCTTC. Protein: CASSVAGGPNEQFF.

The chain combines TRBV7-2 with TRBJ2-2; 8 nucleotides match TRBD1. Per germline, CDR1 SGHTA and CDR2 FQGNSA. This CDR3 spans 15 amino acids. Trimming cost V 6 bases and J 6 bases; bases outside gene matches: 9. CDR3 nucleotide sequence: TGTGCCAGCAGTCGACGGACAGGGACGTCCGGGGAGCTGTTTTTT. It translates to CASSRRTGTSGELFF. The variable domain in full, with the rest retrieved from reference TRBV7-2 and TRBJ2-2, is GAGVSQSPSNKVTEKGKDVELRCDPISGHTALYWYRQSLGQGLEFLIYFQGNSAPDKSGLPSDRFSAERTGGSVSTLTIQRTQQEDSAVYLCASSRRTGTSGELFFGEGSRLTVL.

The rearrangement joins TRBV27 to TRBJ2-5, with 9 bases matching TRBD1. The CDR3 spans 15 residues. Germline trimming cut 6 bases from V and 5 bases from J; bases unmatched to any gene: 10. The germline CDR1 and CDR2 sequences are MNHEY and SMNVEV (reference sequence). For the CDR3, the DNA is TGTGCCAGCAGGGAATGGGACAGGGCAGGGGAGACCCAGTACTTC. It specifies CASREWDRAGETQYF.

The chain carries TRBV27 and TRBJ1-3; perhaps TRBD1 as D (6 bases). Trimming took off 4 bases at V and 0 bases at J, with 10 bases between the two ends. The germline V gene has CDR1 MNHEY and CDR2 SMNVEV (reference sequence). The CDR3 is 15 residues long. CDR3 nucleotide sequence: TGTGCCAGCAGTTCCCAGGGGAGCTCTGGAAACACCATATATTTT. Residues: CASSSQGSSGNTIYF.

The CDR3 loop reads CAWSRGQYSNQPQHF. The DNA of the CDR3 is TGTGCCTGGAGTAGGGGACAGTATAGCAATCAGCCCCAGCATTTT. The chain links TRBV30 to TRBJ1-5, with 7 bases lining up with TRBD1. Per the germline V gene, CDR1 is GTSNPN and CDR2 is SVGIG (reference sequence). CDR3 length equals 15 residues. The V and J ends lost 2 bases and 0 bases, in that order; junction bases with no gene match: 4.

The chain recombines TRBV11-2 with TRBJ2-7; 8 nucleotides line up with TRBD2. The CDR3 spans 15 residues. CDR1 is SGHAT, CDR2 FQNNGV, per germline. Trimming cost V 5 bases and J 5 bases; bases outside gene matches: 11. CDR3 nucleotide sequence: TGTGCCAGCAGCCCCACCAGCGGGAGTGTGGACGAGCAGTACTTC. It encodes CASSPTSGSVDEQYF.

Here the CDR3 reads CASSFGTGVPVNQPQHF. The CDR3 nucleotides read TGTGCCAGCAGCTTTGGGACAGGGGTACCGGTCAATCAGCCCCAGCATTTT. The genes are TRBV5-8 and TRBJ1-5; 10 bases are shared with TRBD1. CDR3 length: 17 amino acids. Looked up from germline, CDR1 is SGHTS and CDR2 is YDEGEE. V dropped 2 bases and J dropped 3; count of bases not matched to a gene: 8.